The present TCR beta chain was sequenced within a study of HIV-infected patients and healthy controls. No cell fractionation was done, so the repertoire covers all unsorted peripheral blood T cells. Peripheral blood, 2.5 ml, was drawn for RNA extraction. CDR3 length: 12 amino acids. V was cut by 6 bases and J by 7 bases, with 10 bases left in between. cDNA was made from around 0.5 ug RNA using alpha and beta constant primers. Each of the alpha and beta chains got its own library through chain-specific third strand synthesis with indices. The SP2 site served as the priming point for second strand synthesis. TCRdb re-derived calls from the 5' RACE reads in MiXCR, one entry per CDR3 protein. The sample comprises about 17,000 distinct CDR3 sequences, about 5% of which are singletons, and 1.9% rests with the top ten. This clonotype has at least ten counts.

The chain links TRBV12-3 or TRBV12-4 to TRBJ1-5; possibly TRBD1 for D (5 bases). The origin of this receptor is an adult in good health. The sample taken for sequencing was blood. For the CDR3, the DNA is TGTGCCAGCAGAAGAGGGGTCCAGCCCCAGCATTTT. As protein: CASRRGVQPQHF.